The present T cell receptor (beta chain) was sequenced within a study of blood T cell repertoires in COVID-19. Source study methods: Estimation of nucleated cell counts relied on the amplification of reference gene primers. Sequencing used immunoSEQ multiplex PCR; TCRdb keeps in-frame clones, though not all of them. The D gene and trimming were derived from the DNA, and the V and J assignments and clone size from that table. The table lists 400,000 to 500,000 clones, around 86% of them singletons, with 1.4% in the top ten. Material: peripheral blood. This clonotype was sampled from a woman in her 30s with active or convalescent COVID-19.

The CDR3 here is CAWTPGQGLEKLFF. The CDR3, as DNA: TGTGCCTGGACACCGGGACAGGGCCTTGAAAAACTGTTTTTT. The chain combines TRBV30 with TRBJ1-4; 9 bases map to TRBD1. The CDR3 is 14 amino acids. With 4 bases clipped from V and 7 bases from J, the junction kept 7 bases outside the gene matches. Germline CDR1 and CDR2: GTSNPN and SVGIG (reference sequence).